The present T cell receptor (beta chain) was sequenced within a study of T-cell reconstitution after alpha-beta-depleted transplantation in children. Unique molecular identifiers tagged the TCRbeta library. TCRdb redid the calling of the PCR reads with MiXCR, one entry per CDR3 protein. The sample gives 350,000 to 450,000 distinct CDR3 sequences, about 20% of which show up once; over 3.5% is in the top ten. The germline V gene encodes CDR1 DFQATT and CDR2 SNEGSKA (reference sequence). The germline V and J ends were trimmed by 6 bases and 4 bases, with 13 bases remaining between them. The CDR3 runs to 13 residues. This clonotype came up many times.

This TCR was sampled from a human donor who donated a stem cell graft to a child with acute myeloid leukemia. The sample in question was PBMCs from the stem cell graft donor, obtained from the stem cell graft. The chain uses TRBV20-1 and TRBJ2-1; no definite D call. CDR3: CSAPSPPYNEQFF. Written as DNA, the CDR3 is TGCAGTGCCCCCAGTCCTCCATACAATGAGCAGTTCTTC.